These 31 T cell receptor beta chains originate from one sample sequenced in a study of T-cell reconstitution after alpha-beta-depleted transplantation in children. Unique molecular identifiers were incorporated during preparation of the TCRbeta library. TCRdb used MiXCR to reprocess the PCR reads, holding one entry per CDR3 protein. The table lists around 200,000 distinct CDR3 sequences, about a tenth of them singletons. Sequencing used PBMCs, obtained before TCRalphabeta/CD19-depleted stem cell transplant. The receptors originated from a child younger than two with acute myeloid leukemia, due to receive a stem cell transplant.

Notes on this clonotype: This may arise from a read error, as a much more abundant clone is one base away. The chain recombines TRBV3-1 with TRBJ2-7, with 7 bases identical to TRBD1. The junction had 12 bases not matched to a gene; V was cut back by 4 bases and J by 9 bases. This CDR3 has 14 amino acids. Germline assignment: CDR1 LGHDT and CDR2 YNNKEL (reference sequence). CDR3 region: CASSLSTGQRAQYF. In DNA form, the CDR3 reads TGTGCCAGCAGCCTCTCGACAGGGCAGCGCGCGCAGTACTTC.

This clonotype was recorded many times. CDR3 sequence (DNA): TGTGCCAGTAGTCCGGCCGGGACAGGCCTCTACGAGCAGTACTTC. It encodes CASSPAGTGLYEQYF. V and J are TRBV19 and TRBJ2-7; TRBD1 matches at 8 bases. Germline lookup yields CDR1 LNHDA and CDR2 SQIVND (reference sequence). J lost 3 bases, V lost 5 bases, and 9 bases had no gene match. CDR3 length: 15 residues.

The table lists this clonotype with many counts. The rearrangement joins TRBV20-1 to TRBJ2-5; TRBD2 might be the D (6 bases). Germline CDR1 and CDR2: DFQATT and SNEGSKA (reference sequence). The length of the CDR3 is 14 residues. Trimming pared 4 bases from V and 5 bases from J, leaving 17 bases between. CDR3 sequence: CSATLAEGPETQYF. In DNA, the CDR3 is TGCAGTGCTACCTTAGCGGAGGGGCCGGAGACCCAGTACTTC.

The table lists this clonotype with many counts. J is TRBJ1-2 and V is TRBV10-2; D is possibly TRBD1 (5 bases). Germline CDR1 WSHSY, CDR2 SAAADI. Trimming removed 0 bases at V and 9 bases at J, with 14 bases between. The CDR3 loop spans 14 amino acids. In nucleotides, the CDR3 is TGCGCCAGCAGTGAGTCCCAGGGCCGCCGAAGCTACACCTTC. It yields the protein CASSESQGRRSYTF.

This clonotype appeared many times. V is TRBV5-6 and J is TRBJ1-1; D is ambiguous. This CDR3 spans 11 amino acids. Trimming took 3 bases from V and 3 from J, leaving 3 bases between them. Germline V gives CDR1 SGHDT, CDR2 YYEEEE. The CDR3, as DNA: TGTGCCAGCAGCTATTACACTGAAGCTTTCTTT. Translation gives CASSYYTEAFF.

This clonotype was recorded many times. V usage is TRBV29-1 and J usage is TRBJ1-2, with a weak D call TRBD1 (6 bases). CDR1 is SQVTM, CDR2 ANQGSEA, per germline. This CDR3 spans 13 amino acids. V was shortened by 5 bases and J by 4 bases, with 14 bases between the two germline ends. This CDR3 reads CSVLWTDRYGYTF. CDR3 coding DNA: TGCAGCGTTTTGTGGACAGACCGCTATGGCTACACCTTC.

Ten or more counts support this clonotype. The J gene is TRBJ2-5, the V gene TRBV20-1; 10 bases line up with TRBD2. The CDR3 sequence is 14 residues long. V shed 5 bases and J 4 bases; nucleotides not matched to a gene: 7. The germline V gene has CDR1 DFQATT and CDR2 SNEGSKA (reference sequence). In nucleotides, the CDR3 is TGCAGTGCTTCCGGGCTAGCGGGGGTAGAGACCCAGTACTTC. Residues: CSASGLAGVETQYF.

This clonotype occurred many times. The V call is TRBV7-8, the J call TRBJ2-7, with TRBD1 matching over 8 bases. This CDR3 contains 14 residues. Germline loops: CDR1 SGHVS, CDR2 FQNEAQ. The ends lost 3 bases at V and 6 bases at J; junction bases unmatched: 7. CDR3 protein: CASSFGRGLGEQYF. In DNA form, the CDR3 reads TGTGCCAGCAGCTTCGGCAGGGGGCTTGGCGAGCAGTACTTC.

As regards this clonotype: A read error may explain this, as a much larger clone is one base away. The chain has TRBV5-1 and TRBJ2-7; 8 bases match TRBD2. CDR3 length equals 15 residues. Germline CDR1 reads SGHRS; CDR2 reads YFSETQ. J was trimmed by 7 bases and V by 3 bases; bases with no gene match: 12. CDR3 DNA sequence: TGCGCCAGCAGCTCTGCCAGGACTAGCACAAAGGAGCAGTACTTC. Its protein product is CASSSARTSTKEQYF.

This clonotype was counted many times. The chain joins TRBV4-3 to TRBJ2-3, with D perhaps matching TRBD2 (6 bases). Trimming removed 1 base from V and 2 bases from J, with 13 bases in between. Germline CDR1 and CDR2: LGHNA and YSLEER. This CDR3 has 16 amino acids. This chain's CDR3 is CASSQAASGFTDTQYF. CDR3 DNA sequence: TGCGCCAGCAGCCAAGCGGCCAGCGGGTTCACAGATACGCAGTATTTT.

CDR3 sequence (DNA): TGTGCCAGCAGCTACAAGTCGGGGTACACTGAAGCTTTCTTT. It encodes CASSYKSGYTEAFF. The V gene is TRBV21-1, the J gene TRBJ1-1. TRBV21-1 is a recognized pseudogene. The CDR3 spans 14 residues.

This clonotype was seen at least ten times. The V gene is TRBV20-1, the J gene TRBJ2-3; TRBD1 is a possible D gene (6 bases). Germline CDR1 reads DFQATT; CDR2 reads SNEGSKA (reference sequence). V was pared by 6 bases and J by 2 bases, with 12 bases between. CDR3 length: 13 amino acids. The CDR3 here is CSAAQGNTDTQYF. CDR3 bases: TGCAGTGCCGCCCAGGGGAACACAGATACGCAGTATTTT.

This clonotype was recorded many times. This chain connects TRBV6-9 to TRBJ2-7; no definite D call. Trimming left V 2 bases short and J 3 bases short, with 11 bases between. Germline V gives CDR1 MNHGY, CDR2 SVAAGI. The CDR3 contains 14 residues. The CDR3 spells CASSYEWGIYEQYF. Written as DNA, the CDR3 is TGTGCCAGCAGTTATGAGTGGGGAATCTACGAGCAGTACTTC.

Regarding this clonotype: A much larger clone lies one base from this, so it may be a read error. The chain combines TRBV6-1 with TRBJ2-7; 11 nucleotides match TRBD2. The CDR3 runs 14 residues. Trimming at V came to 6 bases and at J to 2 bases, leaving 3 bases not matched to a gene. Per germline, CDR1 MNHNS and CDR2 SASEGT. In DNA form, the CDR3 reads TGTGCCAGCAGGTCGGGACTAGCGGCCTACGAGCAGTACTTC. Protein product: CASRSGLAAYEQYF.

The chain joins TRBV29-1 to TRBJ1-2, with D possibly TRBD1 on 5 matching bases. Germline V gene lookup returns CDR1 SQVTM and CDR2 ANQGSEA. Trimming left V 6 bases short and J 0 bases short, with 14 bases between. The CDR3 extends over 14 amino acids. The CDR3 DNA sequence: TGCAGCGTCTCCCCGGGACCCACTAACTATGGCTACACCTTC. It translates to CSVSPGPTNYGYTF.

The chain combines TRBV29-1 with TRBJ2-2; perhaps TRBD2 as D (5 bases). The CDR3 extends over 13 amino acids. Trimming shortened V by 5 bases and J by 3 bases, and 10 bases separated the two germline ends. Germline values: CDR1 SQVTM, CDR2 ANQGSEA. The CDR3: CSVSAGDTGELFF. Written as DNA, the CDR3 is TGCAGCGTTTCCGCCGGGGACACCGGGGAGCTGTTTTTT.

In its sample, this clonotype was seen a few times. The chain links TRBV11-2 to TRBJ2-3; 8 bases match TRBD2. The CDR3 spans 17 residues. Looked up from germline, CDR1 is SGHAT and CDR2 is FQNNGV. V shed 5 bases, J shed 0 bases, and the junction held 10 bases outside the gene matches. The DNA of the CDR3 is TGTGCCAGCAGCCTTCGAGGACTAGCACCTAGCACAGATACGCAGTATTTT. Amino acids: CASSLRGLAPSTDTQYF. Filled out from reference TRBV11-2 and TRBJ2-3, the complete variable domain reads EAGVAQSPRYKIIEKRQSVAFWCNPISGHATLYWYQQILGQGPKLLIQFQNNGVVDDSQLPKDRFSAERLKGVDSTLKIQPAKLEDSAVYLCASSLRGLAPSTDTQYFGPGTRLTVL.

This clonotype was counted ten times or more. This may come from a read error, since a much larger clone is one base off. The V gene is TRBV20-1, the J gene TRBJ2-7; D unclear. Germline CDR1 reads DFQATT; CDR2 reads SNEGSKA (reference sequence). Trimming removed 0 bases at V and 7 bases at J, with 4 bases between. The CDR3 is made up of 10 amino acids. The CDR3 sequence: CSARDREQYF. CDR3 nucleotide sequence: TGCAGTGCTAGAGATCGGGAGCAGTACTTC.

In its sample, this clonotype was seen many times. This CDR3 is CASSYGQRSEKLFF. CDR3 DNA sequence: TGTGCCAGCAGTTACGGACAGAGATCTGAAAAACTGTTTTTT. The chain couples TRBV28 to TRBJ1-4; perhaps TRBD1 as D (6 bases). The germline V gene encodes CDR1 MDHEN and CDR2 SYDVKM. This CDR3 spans 14 amino acids. Trimming took off 4 bases at V and 7 bases at J, with 13 bases between the two ends.

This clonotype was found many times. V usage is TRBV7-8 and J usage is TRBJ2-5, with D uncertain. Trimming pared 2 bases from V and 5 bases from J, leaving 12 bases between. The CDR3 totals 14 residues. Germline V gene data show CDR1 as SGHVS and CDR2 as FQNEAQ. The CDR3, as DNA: TGTGCCAGCAGCTTAATGGTGGTGGGGGAGACCCAGTACTTC. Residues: CASSLMVVGETQYF.

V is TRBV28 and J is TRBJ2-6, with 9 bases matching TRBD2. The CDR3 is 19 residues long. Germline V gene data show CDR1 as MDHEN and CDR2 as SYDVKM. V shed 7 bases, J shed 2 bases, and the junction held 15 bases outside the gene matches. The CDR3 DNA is TGTGCCAGCACTCCATGGGTAGCGGGAGTGGGAACTGGGGCCAACGTCCTGACTTTC. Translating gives CASTPWVAGVGTGANVLTF.

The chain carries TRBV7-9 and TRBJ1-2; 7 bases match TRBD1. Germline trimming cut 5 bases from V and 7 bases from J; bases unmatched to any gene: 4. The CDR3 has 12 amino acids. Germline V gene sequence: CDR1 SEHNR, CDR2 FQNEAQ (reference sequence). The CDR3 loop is CASSPDRAGYTF. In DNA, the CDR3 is TGTGCCAGCAGCCCAGACAGGGCTGGCTACACCTTC. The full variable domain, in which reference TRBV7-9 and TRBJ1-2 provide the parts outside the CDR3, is DTGVSQNPRHKITKRGQNVTFRCDPISEHNRLYWYRQTLGQGPEFLTYFQNEAQLEKSRLLSDRFSAERPKGSFSTLEIQRTEQGDSAMYLCASSPDRAGYTFGSGTRLTVV.

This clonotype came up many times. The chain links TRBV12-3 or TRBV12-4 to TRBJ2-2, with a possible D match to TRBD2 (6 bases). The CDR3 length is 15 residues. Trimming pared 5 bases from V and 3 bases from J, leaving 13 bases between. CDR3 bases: TGTGCCAGCAGTCGGAGGGGCGCAGACACCGGGGAGCTGTTTTTT. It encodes CASSRRGADTGELFF.

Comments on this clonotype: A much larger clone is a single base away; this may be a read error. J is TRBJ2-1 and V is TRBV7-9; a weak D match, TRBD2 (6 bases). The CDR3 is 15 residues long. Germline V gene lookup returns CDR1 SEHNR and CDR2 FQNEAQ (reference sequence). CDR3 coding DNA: TGTGCCTGCAGCTTGATCAGGAGGGCTCGCAATGAGCAGTTCTTC. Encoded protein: CACSLIRRARNEQFF.

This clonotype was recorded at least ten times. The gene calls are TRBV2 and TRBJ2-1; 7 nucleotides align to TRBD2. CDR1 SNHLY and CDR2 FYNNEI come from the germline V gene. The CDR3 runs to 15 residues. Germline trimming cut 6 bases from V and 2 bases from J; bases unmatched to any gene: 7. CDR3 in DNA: TGTGCCAGCAGGCCGGCGGGAGAGACCTACAATGAGCAGTTCTTC. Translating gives CASRPAGETYNEQFF.

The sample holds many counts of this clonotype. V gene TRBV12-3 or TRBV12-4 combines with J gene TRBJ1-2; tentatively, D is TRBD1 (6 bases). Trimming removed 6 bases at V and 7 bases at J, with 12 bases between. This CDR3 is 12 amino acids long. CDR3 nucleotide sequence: TGTGCCAGCAGAAATTACAGGGTTGGCTACACCTTC. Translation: CASRNYRVGYTF.

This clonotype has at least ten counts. The CDR3 loop reads CASSTRGLNTEAFF. CDR3 coding DNA: TGCGCCAGCAGCACGAGGGGCCTGAACACTGAAGCTTTCTTT. This sequence joins TRBV5-1 and TRBJ1-1, with a tentative D call TRBD1 (5 bases). The CDR3 extends over 14 amino acids. Germline V gene data show CDR1 as SGHRS and CDR2 as YFSETQ. The germline V and J ends were trimmed by 4 bases and 0 bases, with 10 bases remaining between them.

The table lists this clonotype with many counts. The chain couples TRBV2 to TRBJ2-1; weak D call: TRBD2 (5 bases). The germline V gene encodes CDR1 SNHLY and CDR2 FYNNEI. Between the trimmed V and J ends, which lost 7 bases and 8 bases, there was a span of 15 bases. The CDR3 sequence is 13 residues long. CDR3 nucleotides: TGTGCCAGCATTCCGGGAAACAGCTATGAGCAGTTCTTC. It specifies CASIPGNSYEQFF.

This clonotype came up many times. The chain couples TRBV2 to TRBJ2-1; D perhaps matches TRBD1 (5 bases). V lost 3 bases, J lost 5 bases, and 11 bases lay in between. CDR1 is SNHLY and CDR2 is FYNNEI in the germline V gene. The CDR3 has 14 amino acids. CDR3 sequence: CASSEKQVHNEQFF. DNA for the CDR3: TGTGCCAGCAGTGAGAAACAGGTCCACAATGAGCAGTTCTTC.

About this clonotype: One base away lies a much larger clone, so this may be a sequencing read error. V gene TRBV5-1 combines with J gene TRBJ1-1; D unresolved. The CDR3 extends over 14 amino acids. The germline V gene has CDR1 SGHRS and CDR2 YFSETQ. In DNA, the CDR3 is TGCGCCGGCAGCTTACTCAGCCCGAACACTGAAGCTTTCTTT. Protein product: CAGSLLSPNTEAFF.

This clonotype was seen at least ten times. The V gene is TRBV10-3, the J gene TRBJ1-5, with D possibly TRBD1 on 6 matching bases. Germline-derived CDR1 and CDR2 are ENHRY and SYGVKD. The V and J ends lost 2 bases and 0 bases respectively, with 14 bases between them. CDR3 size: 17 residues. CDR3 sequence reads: CAISESVDSYSNQPQHF. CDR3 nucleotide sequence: TGTGCCATCAGTGAGAGTGTGGACAGTTATAGCAATCAGCCCCAGCATTTT.